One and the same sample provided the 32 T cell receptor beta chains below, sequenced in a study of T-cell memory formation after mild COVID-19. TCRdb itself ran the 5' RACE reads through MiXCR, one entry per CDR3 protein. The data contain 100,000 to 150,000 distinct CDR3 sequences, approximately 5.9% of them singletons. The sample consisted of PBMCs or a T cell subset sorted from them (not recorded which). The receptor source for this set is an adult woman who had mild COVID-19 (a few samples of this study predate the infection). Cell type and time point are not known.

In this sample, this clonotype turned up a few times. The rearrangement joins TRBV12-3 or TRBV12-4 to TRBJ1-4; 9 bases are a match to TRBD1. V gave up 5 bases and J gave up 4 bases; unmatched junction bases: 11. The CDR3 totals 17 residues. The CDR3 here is CASSPADRGGRNEKLFF. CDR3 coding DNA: TGTGCCAGCAGTCCCGCGGACAGGGGTGGCCGTAATGAAAAACTGTTTTTT.

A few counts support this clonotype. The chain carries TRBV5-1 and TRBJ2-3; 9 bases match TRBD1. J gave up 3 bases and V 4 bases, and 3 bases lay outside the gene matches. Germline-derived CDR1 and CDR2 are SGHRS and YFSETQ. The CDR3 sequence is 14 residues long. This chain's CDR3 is CASSLGTGTDTQYF. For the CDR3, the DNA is TGCGCCAGCAGCCTCGGGACAGGGACAGATACGCAGTATTTT.

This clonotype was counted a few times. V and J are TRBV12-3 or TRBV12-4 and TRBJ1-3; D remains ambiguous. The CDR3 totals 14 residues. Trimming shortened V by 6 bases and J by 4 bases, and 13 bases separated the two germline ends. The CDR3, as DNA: TGTGCCAGCAGCACAGCTGGGAGGGGAAACACCATATATTTT. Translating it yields CASSTAGRGNTIYF.

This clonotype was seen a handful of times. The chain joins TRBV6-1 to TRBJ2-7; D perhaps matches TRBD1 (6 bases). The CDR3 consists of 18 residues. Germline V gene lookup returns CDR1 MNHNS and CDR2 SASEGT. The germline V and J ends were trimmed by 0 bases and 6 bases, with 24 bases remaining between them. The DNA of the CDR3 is TGTGCCAGCAGTGAAGCGCCTTTGGGACACCGCATTAGTGGCGAGCAGTACTTC. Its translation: CASSEAPLGHRISGEQYF.

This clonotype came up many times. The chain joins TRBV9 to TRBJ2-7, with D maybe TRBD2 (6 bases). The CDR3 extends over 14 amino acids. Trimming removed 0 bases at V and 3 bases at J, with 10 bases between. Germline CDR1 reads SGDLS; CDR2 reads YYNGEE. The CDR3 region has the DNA TGTGCCAGCAGCGTAGTGGGACTCCTCTACGAGCAGTACTTC. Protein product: CASSVVGLLYEQYF. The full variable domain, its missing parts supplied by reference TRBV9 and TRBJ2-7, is DSGVTQTPKHLITATGQRVTLRCSPRSGDLSVYWYQQSLDQGLQFLIQYYNGEERAKGNILERFSAQQFPDLHSELNLSSLELGDSALYFCASSVVGLLYEQYFGPGTRLTVT.

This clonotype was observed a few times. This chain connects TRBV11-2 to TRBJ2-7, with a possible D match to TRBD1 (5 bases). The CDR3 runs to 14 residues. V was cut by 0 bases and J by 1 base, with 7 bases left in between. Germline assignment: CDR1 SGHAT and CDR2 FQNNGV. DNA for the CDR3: TGTGCCAGCAGCTTAGATCGACAGTCCTACGAGCAGTACTTC. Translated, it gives CASSLDRQSYEQYF. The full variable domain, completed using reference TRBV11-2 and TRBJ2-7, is EAGVAQSPRYKIIEKRQSVAFWCNPISGHATLYWYQQILGQGPKLLIQFQNNGVVDDSQLPKDRFSAERLKGVDSTLKIQPAKLEDSAVYLCASSLDRQSYEQYFGPGTRLTVT.

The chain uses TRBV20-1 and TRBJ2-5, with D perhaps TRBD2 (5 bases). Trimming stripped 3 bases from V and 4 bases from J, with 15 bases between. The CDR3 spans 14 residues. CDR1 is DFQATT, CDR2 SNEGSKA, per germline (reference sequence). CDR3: CSARVSLEGETQYF. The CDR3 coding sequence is TGCAGTGCTAGGGTCTCACTAGAAGGAGAGACCCAGTACTTC.

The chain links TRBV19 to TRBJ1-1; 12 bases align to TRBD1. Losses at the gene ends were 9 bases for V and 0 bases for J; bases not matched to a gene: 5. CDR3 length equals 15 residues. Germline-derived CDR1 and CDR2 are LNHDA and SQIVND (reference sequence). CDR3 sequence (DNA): TGTGCCAGCCGGGACAGGGGGCGAGTGAACACTGAAGCTTTCTTT. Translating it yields CASRDRGRVNTEAFF.

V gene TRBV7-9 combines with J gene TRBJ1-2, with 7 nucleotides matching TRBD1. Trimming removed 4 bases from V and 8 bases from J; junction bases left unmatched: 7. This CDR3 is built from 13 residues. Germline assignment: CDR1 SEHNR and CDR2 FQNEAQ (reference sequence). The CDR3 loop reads CASSSRQGLGYTF. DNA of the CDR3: TGTGCCAGCAGCTCTCGACAGGGACTGGGCTACACCTTC.

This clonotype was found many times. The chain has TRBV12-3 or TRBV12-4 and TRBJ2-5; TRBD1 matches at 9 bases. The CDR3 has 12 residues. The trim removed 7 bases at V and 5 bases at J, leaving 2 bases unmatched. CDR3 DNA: TGTGCCAGCACCGGACAGGGGGAGACCCAGTACTTC. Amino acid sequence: CASTGQGETQYF.

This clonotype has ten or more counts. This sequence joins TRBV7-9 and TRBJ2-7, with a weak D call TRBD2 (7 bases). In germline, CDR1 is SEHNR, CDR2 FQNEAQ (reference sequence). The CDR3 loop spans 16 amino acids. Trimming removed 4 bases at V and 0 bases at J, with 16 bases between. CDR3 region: CASSSSGGGISYEQYF. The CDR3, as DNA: TGTGCCAGCAGCTCTAGCGGAGGGGGGATCTCCTACGAGCAGTACTTC.

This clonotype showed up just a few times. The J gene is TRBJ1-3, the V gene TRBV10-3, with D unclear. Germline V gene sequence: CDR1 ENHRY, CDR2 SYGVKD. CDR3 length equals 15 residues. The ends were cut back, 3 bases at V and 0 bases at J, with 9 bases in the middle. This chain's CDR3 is CAISDPLSSGNTIYF. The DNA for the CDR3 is TGTGCCATCAGTGATCCGTTGAGCTCTGGAAACACCATATATTTT.

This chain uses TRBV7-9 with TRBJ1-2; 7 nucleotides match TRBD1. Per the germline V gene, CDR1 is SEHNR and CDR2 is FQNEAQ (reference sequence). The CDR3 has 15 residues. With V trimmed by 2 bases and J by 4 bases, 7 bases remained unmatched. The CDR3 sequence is CASSLPRQGGYGYTF. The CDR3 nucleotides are TGTGCCAGCAGCTTACCCCGACAGGGAGGCTATGGCTACACCTTC. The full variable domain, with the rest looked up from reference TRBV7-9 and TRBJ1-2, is DTGVSQNPRHKITKRGQNVTFRCDPISEHNRLYWYRQTLGQGPEFLTYFQNEAQLEKSRLLSDRFSAERPKGSFSTLEIQRTEQGDSAMYLCASSLPRQGGYGYTFGSGTRLTVV.

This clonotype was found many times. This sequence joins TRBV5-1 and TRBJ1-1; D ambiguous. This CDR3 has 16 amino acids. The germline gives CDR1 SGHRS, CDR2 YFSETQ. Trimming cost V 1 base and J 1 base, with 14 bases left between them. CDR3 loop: CASSLTPRERNTEAFF. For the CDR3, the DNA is TGCGCCAGCAGCTTGACCCCACGAGAGCGGAACACTGAAGCTTTCTTT.

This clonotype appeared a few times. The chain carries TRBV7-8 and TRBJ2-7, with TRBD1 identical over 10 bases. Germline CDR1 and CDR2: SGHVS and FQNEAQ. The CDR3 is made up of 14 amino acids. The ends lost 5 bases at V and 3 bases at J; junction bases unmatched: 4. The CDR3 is CASSTGTGVYEQYF. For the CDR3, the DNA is TGTGCCAGCAGCACCGGGACAGGGGTCTACGAGCAGTACTTC.

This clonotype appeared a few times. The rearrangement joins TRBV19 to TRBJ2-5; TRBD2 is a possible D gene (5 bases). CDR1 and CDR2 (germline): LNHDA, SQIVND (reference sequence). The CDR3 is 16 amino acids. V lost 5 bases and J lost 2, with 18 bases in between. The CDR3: CASSSQTISRQETQYF. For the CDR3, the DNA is TGTGCCAGTAGTTCCCAGACTATCAGCAGACAAGAGACCCAGTACTTC.

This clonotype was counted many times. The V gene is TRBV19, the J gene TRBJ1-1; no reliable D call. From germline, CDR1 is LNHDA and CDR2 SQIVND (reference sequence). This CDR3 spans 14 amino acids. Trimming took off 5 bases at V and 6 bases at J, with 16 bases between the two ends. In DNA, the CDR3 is TGTGCCAGTAGTTCGGGGTTTACGAGGGCTGAAGCTTTCTTT. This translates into CASSSGFTRAEAFF.

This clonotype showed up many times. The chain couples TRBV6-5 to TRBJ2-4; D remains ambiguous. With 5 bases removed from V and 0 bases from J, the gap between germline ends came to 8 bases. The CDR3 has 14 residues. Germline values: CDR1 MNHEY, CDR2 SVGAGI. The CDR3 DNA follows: TGTGCCAGCAGTCAACGAATAGCCAAAAACATTCAGTACTTC. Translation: CASSQRIAKNIQYF.

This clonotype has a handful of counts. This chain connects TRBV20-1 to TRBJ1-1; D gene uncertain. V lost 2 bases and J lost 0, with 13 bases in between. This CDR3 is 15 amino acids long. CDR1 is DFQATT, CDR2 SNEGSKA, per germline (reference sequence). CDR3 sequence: CSARTALAMNTEAFF. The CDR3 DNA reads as TGCAGTGCTAGAACGGCCCTCGCCATGAACACTGAAGCTTTCTTT.

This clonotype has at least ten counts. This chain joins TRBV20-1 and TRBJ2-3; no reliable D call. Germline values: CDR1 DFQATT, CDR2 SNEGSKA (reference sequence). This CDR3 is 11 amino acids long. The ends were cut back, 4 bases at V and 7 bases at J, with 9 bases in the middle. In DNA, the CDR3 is TGCAGTGCTATTTCTCTGCATACGCAGTATTTT. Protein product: CSAISLHTQYF.

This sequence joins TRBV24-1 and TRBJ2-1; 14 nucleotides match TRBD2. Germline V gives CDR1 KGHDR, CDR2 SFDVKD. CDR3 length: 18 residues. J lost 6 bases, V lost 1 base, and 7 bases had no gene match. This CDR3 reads CATSDFGTSGSSRNEQFF. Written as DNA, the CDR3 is TGTGCCACCAGTGATTTCGGGACTAGCGGGAGTTCTCGCAATGAGCAGTTCTTC.

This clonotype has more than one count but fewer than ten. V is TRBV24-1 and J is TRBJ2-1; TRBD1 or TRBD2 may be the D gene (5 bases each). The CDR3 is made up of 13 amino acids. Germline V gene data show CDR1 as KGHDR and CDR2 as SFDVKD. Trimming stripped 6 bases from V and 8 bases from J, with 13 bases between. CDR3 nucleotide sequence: TGTGCCACCAGTCATGGGGGTAGCGATGAGCAGTTCTTC. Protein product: CATSHGGSDEQFF.

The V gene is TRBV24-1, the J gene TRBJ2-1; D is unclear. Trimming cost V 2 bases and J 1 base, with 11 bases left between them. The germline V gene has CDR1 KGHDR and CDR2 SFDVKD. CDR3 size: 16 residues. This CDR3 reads CATSDSGQRSYNEQFF. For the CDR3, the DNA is TGTGCCACCAGTGATTCGGGCCAACGGTCCTACAATGAGCAGTTCTTC.

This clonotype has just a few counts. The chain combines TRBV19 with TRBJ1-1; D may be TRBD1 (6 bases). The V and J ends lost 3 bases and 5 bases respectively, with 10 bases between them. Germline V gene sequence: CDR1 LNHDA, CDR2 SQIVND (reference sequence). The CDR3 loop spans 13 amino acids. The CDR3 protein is CASSMAGATEAFF. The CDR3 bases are TGTGCCAGTAGTATGGCGGGGGCTACTGAAGCTTTCTTT. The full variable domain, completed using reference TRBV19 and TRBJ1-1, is DGGITQSPKYLFRKEGQNVTLSCEQNLNHDAMYWYRQDPGQGLRLIYYSQIVNDFQKGDIAEGYSVSREKKESFPLTVTSAQKNPTAFYLCASSMAGATEAFFGQGTRLTVV.

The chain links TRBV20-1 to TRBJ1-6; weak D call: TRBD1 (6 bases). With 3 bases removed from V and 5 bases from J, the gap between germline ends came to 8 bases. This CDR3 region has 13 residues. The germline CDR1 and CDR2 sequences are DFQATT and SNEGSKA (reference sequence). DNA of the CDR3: TGCAGTGCTAGGGGGGGCAATAATTCACCCCTCCACTTT. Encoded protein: CSARGGNNSPLHF.

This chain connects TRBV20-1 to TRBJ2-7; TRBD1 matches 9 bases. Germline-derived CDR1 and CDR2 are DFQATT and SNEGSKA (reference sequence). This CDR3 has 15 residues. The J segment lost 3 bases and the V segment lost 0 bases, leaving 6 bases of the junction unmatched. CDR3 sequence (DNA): TGCAGTGCTAGAGATCAGGGACAGGGAAACTACGAGCAGTACTTC. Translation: CSARDQGQGNYEQYF.

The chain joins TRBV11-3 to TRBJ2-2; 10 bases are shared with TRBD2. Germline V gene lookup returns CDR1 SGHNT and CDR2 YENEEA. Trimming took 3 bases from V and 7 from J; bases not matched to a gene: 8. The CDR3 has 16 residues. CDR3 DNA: TGTGCCAGCAGCTTGATAGCGGGAGGTCCTGGCGGGGAGCTGTTTTTT. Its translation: CASSLIAGGPGGELFF.

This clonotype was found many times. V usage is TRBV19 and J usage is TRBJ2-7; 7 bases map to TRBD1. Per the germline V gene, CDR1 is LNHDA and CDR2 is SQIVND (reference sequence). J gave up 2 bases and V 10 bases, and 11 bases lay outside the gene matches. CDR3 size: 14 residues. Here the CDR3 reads CATTPQGRTYEQYF. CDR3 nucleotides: TGTGCCACCACACCACAGGGGCGGACCTACGAGCAGTACTTC.

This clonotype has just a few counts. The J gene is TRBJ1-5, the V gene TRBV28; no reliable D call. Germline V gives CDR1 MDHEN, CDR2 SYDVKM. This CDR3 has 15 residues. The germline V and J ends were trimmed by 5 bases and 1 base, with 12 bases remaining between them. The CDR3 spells CASSPPGSSNQPQHF. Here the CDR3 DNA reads TGTGCCAGCAGTCCCCCGGGTTCGAGCAATCAGCCCCAGCATTTT.

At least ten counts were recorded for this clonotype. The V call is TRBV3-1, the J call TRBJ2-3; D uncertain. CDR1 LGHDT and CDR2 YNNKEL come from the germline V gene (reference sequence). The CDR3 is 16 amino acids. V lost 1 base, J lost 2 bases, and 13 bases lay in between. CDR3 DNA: TGTGCCAGCAGCCAAGCCAAGGGAACCACCACAGATACGCAGTATTTT. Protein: CASSQAKGTTTDTQYF.

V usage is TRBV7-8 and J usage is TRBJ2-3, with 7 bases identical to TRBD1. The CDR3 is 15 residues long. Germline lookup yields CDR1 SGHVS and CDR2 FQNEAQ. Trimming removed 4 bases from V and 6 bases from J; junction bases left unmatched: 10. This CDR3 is CASSWNRGDTDTQYF. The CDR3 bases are TGTGCCAGCAGCTGGAACAGGGGTGACACTGATACGCAGTATTTT.

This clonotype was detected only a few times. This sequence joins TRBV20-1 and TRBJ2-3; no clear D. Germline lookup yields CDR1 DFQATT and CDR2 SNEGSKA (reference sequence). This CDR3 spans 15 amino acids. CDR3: CRLFEGGDRTDTQYF. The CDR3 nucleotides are TGCAGGCTATTCGAAGGCGGAGACCGCACAGATACGCAGTATTTT.